This T cell receptor (beta chain) was captured by sequencing in a study of T cells expressing NK-cell markers. Study in general: Beta-chain profiling covered CD3+CD56+NKG2C+, CD3+CD56+NKG2C- and CD3+CD56-NKG2C+ sorted subsets. Sequencing covered eight donors, seven HCMV-seropositive and one seronegative.

There are 12 residues in the CDR3. Germline values: CDR1 SNHLY, CDR2 FYNNEI. UMIs were included in TCR beta cDNA generated by 5'RACE template switching. From the 5' RACE reads, TCRdb lists one entry per CDR3 protein and no DNA. The sample's table shows about 400,000 distinct CDR3 sequences. Remarks on this clonotype: The antigen is not known.

Findings and caveats of the study: There were a handful of donors in whom these clonotypes also led the CD3+CD56-NKG2C+ fraction.

The sequenced sample was blood T cells: a sorted CD56 or NKG2C T cell subset, CD4+ or CD8+ T cells, or bulk PBMC T cells (not recorded which). This sequence was found in a woman aged 50 to 60 in good health. This chain connects TRBV2 to TRBJ2-7; the TRBD2 assignment by TCRdb is unverifiable without DNA. This chain's CDR3 is CASGRLFLEQYF. The full variable domain, in which reference TRBV2 and TRBJ2-7 provide the parts outside the CDR3, is EPEVTQTPSHQVTQMGQEVILRCVPISNHLYFYWYRQILGQKVEFLVSFYNNEISEKSEIFDDQFSVERPDGSNFTLKIRSTKLEDSAMYFCASGRLFLEQYFGPGTRLTVT.